Listed here is a single T cell receptor beta chain. This CDR3 is built from 14 residues. Trimming stripped 5 bases from V and 5 bases from J, with 13 bases between. The germline CDR1 and CDR2 sequences are SNHLY and FYNNEI. This record comes from a study of T cell changes during pregnancy in multiple sclerosis. Assay: immunoSEQ multiplex PCR; the TCRdb copy retains only in-frame clones and omits some. This sample yields some 100,000 clones, of which around 90% are seen a single time; approximately 1.2% belongs to the top ten. The chain is built from TRBV2 and TRBJ2-1, with a weak D call TRBD2 (7 bases). The origin of this receptor is a female donor with multiple sclerosis, enrolled in a pregnancy study. The source was peripheral blood, collected in the second trimester of pregnancy. The CDR3 coding sequence is TGTGCCAGCAGTCCGGGGGGCGGTGACAATGAGCAGTTCTTC. Protein: CASSPGGGDNEQFF. Together with reference TRBV2 and TRBJ2-1, the CDR3 gives the full variable domain: EPEVTQTPSHQVTQMGQEVILRCVPISNHLYFYWYRQILGQKVEFLVSFYNNEISEKSEIFDDQFSVERPDGSNFTLKIRSTKLEDSAMYFCASSPGGGDNEQFFGPGTRLTVL.